One sample yielded the 21 T cell receptor beta chains listed below, sequenced in a study of blood T cell repertoires in COVID-19. Here immunoSEQ multiplex PCR was the method, and the copy in TCRdb shows in-frame clones only, minus some. The profile shows approximately 280,000 clones, around nine tenths of them singletons. Source material: PBMCs or T cells enriched from blood (not recorded which). These TCRs come from a woman aged 40 to 50 who had recovered from COVID-19.

This chain joins TRBV11-2 and TRBJ2-7; D gene ambiguous. Trimming shortened V by 1 base and J by 6 bases, and 10 bases separated the two germline ends. CDR1 and CDR2 from the germline V gene are SGHAT and FQNNGV. This CDR3 region has 13 residues. CDR3 nucleotide sequence: TGTGCCAGCAGCTTAGCTAGGCAAGGCGAGCAGTACTTC. Translated: CASSLARQGEQYF.

The table lists this clone with a count of one. V is TRBV7-2 and J is TRBJ1-1, with D unresolved. CDR1 and CDR2 (germline): SGHTA, FQGNSA. V gave up 4 bases and J gave up 3 bases, with 15 bases separating them. CDR3 size: 15 residues. CDR3 sequence reads: CASSSHPPRDTEAFF. The CDR3 region has the DNA TGTGCCAGCAGCTCCCATCCCCCCCGAGACACTGAAGCTTTCTTT.

The rearrangement uses TRBV2 and TRBJ2-7; 8 bases are shared with TRBD2. Germline V gene data show CDR1 as SNHLY and CDR2 as FYNNEI. V was pared by 6 bases and J by 3 bases, with 4 bases of the junction left unmatched. CDR3 length equals 13 residues. CDR3 loop: CASRRSGSYEQYF. The CDR3 DNA reads TGTGCCAGCAGGAGGAGCGGGAGCTACGAGCAGTACTTC.

The chain is built from TRBV9 and TRBJ2-3, with TRBD2 matching 9 bases. The ends lost 0 bases at V and 2 bases at J; junction bases unmatched: 7. CDR1 and CDR2 from the germline V gene are SGDLS and YYNGEE. The CDR3 loop spans 17 amino acids. The CDR3 DNA reads as TGTGCCAGCAGCGTAGTTTCTAGCGGGACCAACACAGATACGCAGTATTTT. Protein: CASSVVSSGTNTDTQYF.

The V gene is TRBV28, the J gene TRBJ2-5; 7 nucleotides agree with TRBD2. The length of the CDR3 is 15 residues. Germline V gene sequence: CDR1 MDHEN, CDR2 SYDVKM. The V segment lost 10 bases and the J segment 2 bases; nucleotides outside the gene matches: 13. Here the CDR3 reads CATLGGEGGQETQYF. The CDR3, as DNA: TGTGCCACCCTGGGGGGGGAGGGAGGTCAAGAGACCCAGTACTTC.

The chain employs TRBV2 and TRBJ1-1; D perhaps matches TRBD1 (6 bases). The germline V gene encodes CDR1 SNHLY and CDR2 FYNNEI. V shed 1 base and J shed 5 bases, with 14 bases lying between them. The CDR3 has 15 residues. The DNA of the CDR3 is TGTGCCAGCAGTGAAGATGGGGGCATGGGTACTGAAGCTTTCTTT. This sequence encodes CASSEDGGMGTEAFF. The full variable domain, completed using reference TRBV2 and TRBJ1-1, is EPEVTQTPSHQVTQMGQEVILRCVPISNHLYFYWYRQILGQKVEFLVSFYNNEISEKSEIFDDQFSVERPDGSNFTLKIRSTKLEDSAMYFCASSEDGGMGTEAFFGQGTRLTVV.

The count of this clone is one. The chain joins TRBV7-2 to TRBJ2-1, with a possible D match to TRBD2 (10 bases). Germline CDR1 is SGHTA and CDR2 is FQGNSA. The V end lost 5 bases, the J end lost 13 bases, and 33 bases lay between the germline ends. CDR3 length: 18 amino acids. The CDR3 DNA sequence: TGTGCCAGCAGCCAGGGACAGGGTCGAAGCGGGAGGGCCGGAGGACAGTTCTTC. Protein sequence: CASSQGQGRSGRAGGQFF. Full variable domain (outside the CDR3, taken from reference TRBV7-2 and TRBJ2-1): GAGVSQSPSNKVTEKGKDVELRCDPISGHTALYWYRQSLGQGLEFLIYFQGNSAPDKSGLPSDRFSAERTGGSVSTLTIQRTQQEDSAVYLCASSQGQGRSGRAGGQFFGPGTRLTVL.

The genes are TRBV4-1 and TRBJ2-7, with D perhaps TRBD2 (5 bases). Germline V lookup: CDR1 MGHRA, CDR2 YSYEKL. The CDR3 length is 17 residues. The V end was cut by 0 bases, the J end by 2 bases, with 17 bases between. CDR3 bases: TGCGCCAGCAGCCAAGATCTGGAGGACGGTAGCCCCTACGAGCAGTACTTC. This gives the protein CASSQDLEDGSPYEQYF.

The chain has TRBV27 and TRBJ2-1, with a tentative D call TRBD2 (7 bases). This CDR3 has 13 residues. CDR1 is MNHEY, CDR2 SMNVEV, per germline (reference sequence). The CDR3 loop reads CEVGGGIYNEQFF. The CDR3 DNA sequence: TGTGAGGTTGGGGGGGGCATATACAATGAGCAGTTCTTC.

This clone was found once. The chain recombines TRBV7-9 with TRBJ1-1; no clear D gene. Trimming shortened V by 6 bases and J by 2 bases, and 7 bases separated the two germline ends. Germline V gives CDR1 SEHNR, CDR2 FQNEAQ (reference sequence). The CDR3 has 12 amino acids. CDR3 sequence reads: CASSEGNTEAFF. CDR3 DNA sequence: TGTGCCAGCAGTGAGGGAAACACTGAAGCTTTCTTT.

DNA of the CDR3: TGTGCCAGCAGTTTCGACGCGACAGGGGGCCGGGATGGCTACACCTTC. This translates into CASSFDATGGRDGYTF. This chain links TRBV11-1 with TRBJ1-2, with 10 bases aligning to TRBD1. Germline V lookup: CDR1 SGHAT, CDR2 FQDESV (reference sequence). The junction had 13 bases not matched to a gene; V was cut back by 6 bases and J by 6 bases. CDR3 length: 16 amino acids. The full variable domain, completed using reference TRBV11-1 and TRBJ1-2, is EAEVAQSPRYKITEKSQAVAFWCDPISGHATLYWYRQILGQGPELLVQFQDESVVDDSQLPKDRFSAERLKGVDSTLKIQPAELGDSAMYLCASSFDATGGRDGYTFGSGTRLTVV.

This clone was observed once. The chain uses TRBV2 and TRBJ2-1; 13 positions match TRBD2. Losses at the gene ends were 0 bases for V and 9 bases for J; bases not matched to a gene: 5. Per the germline V gene, CDR1 is SNHLY and CDR2 is FYNNEI. CDR3 length equals 16 residues. The CDR3 DNA reads TGTGCCAGCAGTGAAGCCACTGGACTAGCGGGAGTTGAGCAGTTCTTC. This gives the protein CASSEATGLAGVEQFF.

The sample holds one count of this clone. This chain connects TRBV12-3 or TRBV12-4 to TRBJ1-1, with a possible D match to TRBD1 (6 bases). Trimming shortened V by 3 bases and J by 4 bases, and 9 bases separated the two germline ends. The CDR3 covers 13 residues. CDR3 sequence reads: CASSLQGPTEAFF. In nucleotides, the CDR3 is TGTGCCAGCAGTTTGCAGGGGCCCACTGAAGCTTTCTTT.

This rearrangement joins TRBV5-1 to TRBJ2-3, with 7 bases matching TRBD1. There are 19 residues in the CDR3. Germline CDR1 and CDR2: SGHRS and YFSETQ. The V segment lost 4 bases and the J segment 0 bases; nucleotides outside the gene matches: 17. The CDR3, as DNA: TGCGCCAGCAGCATCCAACACACAGGGGACATACCTAGCACAGATACGCAGTATTTT. Its translation: CASSIQHTGDIPSTDTQYF.

V usage is TRBV6-5 and J usage is TRBJ1-6, with a possible D match to TRBD1 (5 bases). The germline CDR1 and CDR2 sequences are MNHEY and SVGAGI. The CDR3 has 15 amino acids. Between the trimmed V and J ends, which lost 5 bases and 6 bases, there was a span of 14 bases. The DNA of the CDR3 is TGTGCCAGCAGTCTCAGGGTTTTGGGTAATTCACCCCTCCACTTT. Translation gives CASSLRVLGNSPLHF.

This chain links TRBV30 with TRBJ2-1; D not certain. The germline V gene has CDR1 GTSNPN and CDR2 SVGIG (reference sequence). V lost 0 bases, J lost 5 bases, and 2 bases lay in between. The CDR3 runs 11 residues. The CDR3 spells CAWSVNNEQFF. DNA for the CDR3: TGTGCCTGGAGTGTTAACAATGAGCAGTTCTTC.

This chain uses TRBV7-9 with TRBJ2-3, with D possibly TRBD2 on 5 matching bases. The CDR3 runs to 15 residues. Trimming removed 7 bases from V and 0 bases from J, with 14 bases in between. Germline V gene sequence: CDR1 SEHNR, CDR2 FQNEAQ (reference sequence). CDR3 region: CASTLTSASTDTQYF. The CDR3 nucleotides are TGTGCCAGCACCCTCACTAGTGCTAGCACAGATACGCAGTATTTT.

The gene calls are TRBV7-2 and TRBJ2-7; D gene uncertain. The CDR3 is 12 residues long. CDR1 is SGHTA and CDR2 is FQGNSA in the germline V gene. V dropped 4 bases and J dropped 4 bases, with 8 bases sitting between them. Written as DNA, the CDR3 is TGTGCCAGCAGCTATAGCCCTTACGAGCAGTACTTC. Amino acids: CASSYSPYEQYF.

This chain joins TRBV19 and TRBJ2-1; 7 bases align to TRBD2. Germline assignment: CDR1 LNHDA and CDR2 SQIVND (reference sequence). V lost 6 bases to trimming and J lost 6 bases; unmatched junction nucleotides: 11. The CDR3 sequence is 15 residues long. In DNA form, the CDR3 reads TGTGCCAGTAGGGGGGGAGGGCCGAGGGTCAATGAGCAGTTCTTC. It translates to CASRGGGPRVNEQFF.

This chain's CDR3 is CASSQGPGLAGVTYEQYF. CDR3 in DNA: TGCGCCAGCAGCCAAGGACCGGGACTAGCGGGAGTTACCTACGAGCAGTACTTC. The chain employs TRBV4-3 and TRBJ2-7; the match to TRBD2 covers 14 bases. The length of the CDR3 is 18 residues. The germline gives CDR1 LGHNA, CDR2 YSLEER. Trimming at V came to 1 base and at J to 2 bases, leaving 7 bases not matched to a gene.

The gene calls are TRBV2 and TRBJ2-7; D gene unclear. V lost 8 bases to trimming and J lost 4 bases, with 36 bases between them. The CDR3 is 20 amino acids. Germline V CDR1 and CDR2: SNHLY, FYNNEI. CDR3 bases: TGTGCCAGCTGTAACAGCACGAACCCCGGATATTTCGGAAAGATTTACGAGCAGTACTTC. Translating it yields CASCNSTNPGYFGKIYEQYF.